The 22 T cell receptor beta chains in this list originate from one sample, sequenced in a study of T and B cells in COVID-19 patients. Each TRB amplification used roughly 250-550 ng of genomic DNA from blood. Multiplex PCR with BIOMED2 TRB-A/B primer pools amplified TRB rearrangements. Using its own MiXCR run on the multiplex PCR reads, TCRdb lists one record per CDR3 protein. The data hold around 9,000 distinct CDR3 sequences, with approximately 33% observed a single time. The sample taken for sequencing was blood. The receptor source for this set is a human donor who had recovered from COVID-19.

By its share, this clonotype is large (0.1 to 1%). The CDR3 protein is CATSDSGQGERYEQYF. CDR3 bases: TGTGCCACCAGTGATTCCGGACAGGGGGAAAGATACGAGCAGTACTTC. The chain has TRBV24-1 and TRBJ2-7, with 10 bases lining up with TRBD1. Germline values: CDR1 KGHDR, CDR2 SFDVKD. CDR3 length: 16 amino acids. J gave up 4 bases and V 2 bases, and 7 bases lay outside the gene matches.

This sequence joins TRBV5-1 and TRBJ1-2; 8 nucleotides match TRBD1. With V trimmed by 0 bases and J by 4 bases, 5 bases remained unmatched. CDR1 SGHRS and CDR2 YFSETQ come from the germline V gene. This CDR3 comprises 15 residues. The CDR3 reads CASSLVAGGVYGYTF. The CDR3 bases are TGCGCCAGCAGCTTGGTTGCAGGGGGCGTCTATGGCTACACCTTC.

Relative to its sample, this clonotype is medium-sized (0.01 to 0.1%). The CDR3 DNA sequence: TGCAGCGTATACGATGAAAAACTGTTTTTT. This gives the protein CSVYDEKLFF. This chain connects TRBV29-1 to TRBJ1-4; D is unclear. Germline values: CDR1 SQVTM, CDR2 ANQGSEA. The germline V and J ends were trimmed by 6 bases and 6 bases, with 5 bases remaining between them. The CDR3 extends over 10 amino acids.

By share of the sample, this clonotype is medium-sized (0.01 to 0.1%). This CDR3 reads CASSPGTGWREQYF. As DNA, the CDR3 is TGTGCCAGCAGTCCCGGGACAGGGTGGAGAGAGCAGTACTTC. This sequence joins TRBV27 and TRBJ2-7, with 9 nucleotides matching TRBD1. CDR1 MNHEY and CDR2 SMNVEV come from the germline V gene (reference sequence). The CDR3 runs 14 residues. With 5 bases clipped from V and 7 bases from J, the junction kept 9 bases outside the gene matches.

This chain links TRBV21-1 with TRBJ1-2; TRBD1 was called by the table and not checked on the DNA. TRBV21-1 is noted as a pseudogene. This CDR3 is built from 15 residues. The CDR3 DNA sequence: TGTGCCAGCAGCAAATTTCAGGGTTTTTTGCATGGCTACACCTTC. Translation: CASSKFQGFLHGYTF.

This clonotype is labeled medium-sized. This chain joins TRBV6-6 and TRBJ2-2, with unresolved D. Looked up from germline, CDR1 is MNHNY and CDR2 is SVGAGI (reference sequence). The CDR3 has 13 amino acids. V lost 7 bases, J lost 7 bases, and 13 bases lay in between. CDR3 bases: TGTGCCAGCAACCCTCTGAGGAACGGGGAGCTGTTTTTT. It yields the protein CASNPLRNGELFF.

This clonotype is medium-sized. As DNA, the CDR3 is TGTGCCAGTAGTCCCAGACTAGCGGTAAGCTCCTACAATGAGCAGTTCTTC. Translated, it gives CASSPRLAVSSYNEQFF. The chain couples TRBV19 to TRBJ2-1; 9 nucleotides match TRBD2. The V and J ends lost 5 bases and 0 bases, in that order; junction bases with no gene match: 8. The CDR3 has 17 residues. The germline CDR1 and CDR2 sequences are LNHDA and SQIVND (reference sequence).

Concerning this clonotype itself: Given a much more abundant clone one base away, this may be a read error. The chain combines TRBV19 with TRBJ2-1; TRBD1 matches 7 bases. CDR3 length equals 13 residues. Per germline, CDR1 LNHDA and CDR2 SQIVND (reference sequence). CDR3 residues: CAISITGTAEQFF. The CDR3 bases are TGTGCCATTAGTATTACTGGGACAGCTGAGCAGTTCTTC. The complete variable domain, with remaining parts taken from reference TRBV19 and TRBJ2-1, reads DGGITQSPKYLFRKEGQNVTLSCEQNLNHDAMYWYRQDPGQGLRLIYYSQIVNDFQKGDIAEGYSVSREKKESFPLTVTSAQKNPTAFYLCAISITGTAEQFFGPGTRLTVL.

DNA for the CDR3: TGTGCCAGCAGTGAAGCCGCGCGAGGGCTATACACTGAAGCTTTCTTT. Encoded protein: CASSEAARGLYTEAFF. The chain uses TRBV6-1 and TRBJ1-1; D gene unclear. The CDR3 spans 16 residues. V was pared by 0 bases and J by 3 bases, with 14 bases between. The V gene's germline CDR1 is MNHNS and CDR2 SASEGT.

This rearrangement joins TRBV5-1 to TRBJ1-4; no definite D call. The V end lost 0 bases, the J end lost 8 bases, and 8 bases lay between the germline ends. In germline, CDR1 is SGHRS, CDR2 YFSETQ. The CDR3 runs to 13 residues. The chain's CDR3 is CASSLAPLEKLFF. CDR3 nucleotide sequence: TGCGCCAGCAGCTTGGCTCCATTAGAAAAACTGTTTTTT.

This clonotype was recorded a few times. V usage is TRBV5-6 and J usage is TRBJ1-1, with 9 positions matching TRBD1. CDR1 is SGHDT, CDR2 YYEEEE, per germline. V gave up 4 bases and J gave up 0 bases; unmatched junction bases: 4. The CDR3 sequence is 15 residues long. The CDR3 nucleotides read TGTGCCAGCAGCCCAGGGGACAGGGTGAACACTGAAGCTTTCTTT. It yields the protein CASSPGDRVNTEAFF.

In this sample, this clonotype is medium-sized. The genes are TRBV6-1 and TRBJ2-1, with unresolved D. The germline CDR1 and CDR2 sequences are MNHNS and SASEGT. The CDR3 is 12 amino acids. V lost 3 bases and J lost 6, with 6 bases in between. Here the CDR3 DNA reads TGTGCCAGCAGTGATCCAGGCAATGAGCAGTTCTTC. It is translated as CASSDPGNEQFF.

The genes are TRBV20-1 and TRBJ2-7; 9 nucleotides line up with TRBD2. The V gene end was trimmed by 0 bases and the J gene end by 2 bases; junction bases not matched to a gene: 2. The CDR3 sequence is 14 residues long. Per germline, CDR1 DFQATT and CDR2 SNEGSKA (reference sequence). This chain's CDR3 is CSARDSGGTYEQYF. Written as DNA, the CDR3 is TGCAGTGCTAGAGACAGCGGGGGGACCTACGAGCAGTACTTC.

Only a few counts were recorded for this clonotype. The chain employs TRBV12-3 or TRBV12-4 and TRBJ1-2; no clear D gene. CDR3 size: 11 residues. Trimming removed 6 bases at V and 8 bases at J, with 10 bases between. Here the CDR3 reads CASSLPEGYTF. The CDR3 nucleotides are TGTGCCAGCAGCCTTCCAGAGGGCTACACCTTC.

Comment on this clonotype: It may be a read error: a sequence one base away is much more abundant. This chain uses TRBV6-1 with TRBJ2-3, with D maybe TRBD2 (5 bases). Germline CDR1 MNHNS, CDR2 SASEGT. The CDR3 totals 14 residues. V lost 7 bases and J lost 3, with 14 bases in between. The CDR3 sequence: CASTDVGATDTQYF. The CDR3 nucleotides read TGTGCCAGCACCGATGTGGGAGCGACAGATACGCAGTATTTT.

Within the sample, this clonotype is medium-sized (0.01 to 0.1%). The J gene is TRBJ1-6, the V gene TRBV6-5; D gene unclear. There are 14 residues in the CDR3. Trimming took off 2 bases at V and 8 bases at J, with 10 bases between the two ends. Germline V gives CDR1 MNHEY, CDR2 SVGAGI. The CDR3 DNA reads as TGTGCCAGCAGTTACGTCGCGGACGATTCACCCCTCCACTTT. As protein: CASSYVADDSPLHF.

Within the sample, this clonotype is medium-sized (0.01 to 0.1%). This chain joins TRBV6-5 and TRBJ2-2; D is perhaps TRBD2 (5 bases). Germline-derived CDR1 and CDR2 are MNHEY and SVGAGI. Trimming removed 7 bases at V and 6 bases at J, with 6 bases between. The CDR3 loop spans 11 amino acids. CDR3 amino acids: CASMGAGELFF. The DNA of the CDR3 is TGTGCCAGCATGGGAGCCGGGGAGCTGTTTTTT.

The sample holds a few counts of this clonotype. The V call is TRBV7-2, the J call TRBJ2-2; 9 bases are shared with TRBD2. The CDR3 spans 16 residues. In germline, CDR1 is SGHTA, CDR2 FQGNSA. The junction had 7 bases not matched to a gene; V was cut back by 4 bases and J by 4 bases. CDR3 protein: CASSSGTSWGTGELFF. Here the CDR3 DNA reads TGTGCCAGCAGCTCCGGGACTAGCTGGGGCACCGGGGAGCTGTTTTTT.

J is TRBJ2-4 and V is TRBV19; TRBD2 aligns across 12 bases. CDR1 and CDR2 (germline): LNHDA, SQIVND (reference sequence). The V gene end was trimmed by 4 bases and the J gene end by 0 bases; junction bases not matched to a gene: 4. The CDR3 extends over 17 amino acids. CDR3 coding DNA: TGTGCCAGTAGTACTAGACTAGCGGGGGTAGCCAAAAACATTCAGTACTTC. This sequence encodes CASSTRLAGVAKNIQYF.

This chain uses TRBV12-3 or TRBV12-4 with TRBJ2-1; TRBD2 aligns across 13 bases. The V gene end was trimmed by 6 bases and the J gene end by 0 bases; junction bases not matched to a gene: 11. The CDR3 is made up of 19 amino acids. CDR3 in amino acids: CASSPQGLAGRSSYNEQFF. Here the CDR3 DNA reads TGTGCCAGCAGCCCCCAGGGACTAGCGGGGCGAAGCTCCTACAATGAGCAGTTCTTC.

By sample share, this clonotype is medium-sized. The chain uses TRBV15 and TRBJ2-1; 9 bases agree with TRBD2. The CDR3 sequence is 16 residues long. CDR1 is LNHNV, CDR2 YYDKDF, per germline (reference sequence). J gave up 4 bases and V 0 bases, and 4 bases lay outside the gene matches. As DNA, the CDR3 is TGTGCCACCAGCAGAGAGTACAGCGGGGGGTACAATGAGCAGTTCTTC. It is translated as CATSREYSGGYNEQFF.

This clonotype is medium-sized within its sample. V usage is TRBV6-5 and J usage is TRBJ1-2, with unresolved D. Germline-derived CDR1 and CDR2 are MNHEY and SVGAGI. Trimming shortened V by 0 bases and J by 3 bases, and 8 bases separated the two germline ends. The CDR3 runs to 14 residues. The CDR3 here is CASSYSRTYYGYTF. The DNA of the CDR3 is TGTGCCAGCAGTTACTCGCGGACTTACTATGGCTACACCTTC.